This T cell receptor (beta chain) derives from a study of T cells after yellow fever vaccination. Study-wide context: The authors prepared low-cell-number fractions using SMART-Seq v4 Ultra Low Input.

TCRdb analysed the 5' RACE reads with MiXCR anew, one entry per CDR3 protein. The sample includes hundreds of thousands of distinct CDR3 sequences, roughly a sixth of them seen just once. At least ten counts were recorded for this clonotype. Trimming stripped 6 bases from V and 6 bases from J, with 13 bases between. This CDR3 spans 13 amino acids. Germline CDR1 SGHTA, CDR2 FQGNSA. This sequence originates from a man younger than 30 who received the YFV17D yellow fever vaccine. The material was PBMCs, obtained before the yellow fever booster vaccination. V usage is TRBV7-2 and J usage is TRBJ2-3; D is possibly TRBD1 (7 bases). The chain's CDR3 is CASSFQGGDTQYF. The DNA for the CDR3 is TGTGCCAGCAGTTTTCAGGGGGGTGATACGCAGTATTTT.